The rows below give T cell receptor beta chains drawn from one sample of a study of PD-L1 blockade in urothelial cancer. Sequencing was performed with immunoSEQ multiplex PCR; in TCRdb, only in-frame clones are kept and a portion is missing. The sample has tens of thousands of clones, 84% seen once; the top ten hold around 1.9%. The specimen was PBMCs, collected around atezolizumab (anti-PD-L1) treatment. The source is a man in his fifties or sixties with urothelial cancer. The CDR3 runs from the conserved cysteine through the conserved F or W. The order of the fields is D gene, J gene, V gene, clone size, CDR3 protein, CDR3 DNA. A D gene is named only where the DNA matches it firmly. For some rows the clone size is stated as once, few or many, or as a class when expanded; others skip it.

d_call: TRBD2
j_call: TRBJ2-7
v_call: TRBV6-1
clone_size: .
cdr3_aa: CASSEGSGTGYEQYF
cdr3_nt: TGTGCCAGCAGTGAAGGTAGCGGGACTGGCTACGAGCAGTACTTC

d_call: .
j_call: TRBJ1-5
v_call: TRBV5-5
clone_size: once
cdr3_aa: CASSYGPEQPQHF
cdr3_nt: TGTGCCAGCAGCTACGGTCCCGAGCAGCCCCAGCATTTT

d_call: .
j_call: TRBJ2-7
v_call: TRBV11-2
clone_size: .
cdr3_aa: CASSRFKRVKLYEQYF
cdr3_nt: TGTGCCAGCAGTCGATTTAAGCGGGTTAAACTCTACGAGCAGTACTTC

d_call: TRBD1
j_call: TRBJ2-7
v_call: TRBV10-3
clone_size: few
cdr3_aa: CAISGGQGPYEQYF
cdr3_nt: TGTGCCATCAGTGGGGGACAGGGGCCCTACGAGCAGTACTTC

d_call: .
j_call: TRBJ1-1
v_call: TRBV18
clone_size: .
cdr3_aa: CASSPTPMGARAFF
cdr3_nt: TGTGCCAGCTCACCGACCCCAATGGGCGCCAGGGCTTTCTTT

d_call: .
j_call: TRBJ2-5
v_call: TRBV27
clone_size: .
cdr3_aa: CASSPLQGAQYF
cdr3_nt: TGTGCCAGCAGTCCTCTACAGGGCGCCCAGTACTTC

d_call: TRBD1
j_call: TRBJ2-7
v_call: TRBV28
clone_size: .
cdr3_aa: CASSQTGTGIYEQYF
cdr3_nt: TGTGCCAGCAGTCAGACCGGGACAGGTATCTACGAGCAGTACTTC

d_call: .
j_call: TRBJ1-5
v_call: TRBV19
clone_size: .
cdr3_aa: CASSSTPRSGNSNQPQHF
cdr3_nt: TGTGCCAGTTCCTCTACCCCCCGCAGCGGTAATAGCAATCAGCCCCAGCATTTT

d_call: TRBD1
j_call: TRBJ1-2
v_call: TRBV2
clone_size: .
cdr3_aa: CASRDDRGYGYTF
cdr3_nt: TGTGCCAGCAGGGATGACAGGGGGTATGGCTACACCTTC

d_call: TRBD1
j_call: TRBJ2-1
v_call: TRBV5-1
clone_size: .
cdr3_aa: CASSLVRGPYNEQFF
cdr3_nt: TGCGCCAGCAGCTTGGTTAGGGGGCCCTACAATGAGCAGTTCTTC

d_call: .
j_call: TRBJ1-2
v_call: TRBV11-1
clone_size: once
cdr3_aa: CASSFNNGVAGYTF
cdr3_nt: TGTGCCAGCAGCTTTAACAACGGGGTGGCTGGCTACACCTTC

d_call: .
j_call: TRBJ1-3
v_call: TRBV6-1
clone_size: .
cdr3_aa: CASSESWQISGNTIYF
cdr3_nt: TGTGCCAGCAGTGAATCGTGGCAGATCTCTGGAAACACCATATATTTT

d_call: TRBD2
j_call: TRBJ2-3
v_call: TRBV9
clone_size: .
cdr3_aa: CASSSGTSGRTDTQYF
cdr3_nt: TGTGCCAGCAGCTCAGGGACTAGCGGGAGAACGGATACGCAGTATTTT

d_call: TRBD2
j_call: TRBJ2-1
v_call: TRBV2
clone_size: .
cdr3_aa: CASSVTSGGPGEQFF
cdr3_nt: TGTGCCAGCAGTGTGACTAGCGGGGGGCCAGGTGAGCAGTTCTTC

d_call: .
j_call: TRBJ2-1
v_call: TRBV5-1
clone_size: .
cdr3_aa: CASSLDSYNEQFF
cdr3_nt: TGCGCCAGCAGCTTGGACAGCTACAATGAGCAGTTCTTC